This entry lists 23 T cell receptor beta chains sequenced from one sample in a study of blood T cell repertoires in COVID-19 (dated by TCRdb to 2019 to 2021). The library was made by the immunoSEQ multiplex PCR assay. The table comes from immuneACCESS by way of TCRdb, which keeps in-frame sequences with V and J called. Part of the clones is missing from these tables; in studies checked, under half for an unresolved V gene and the rest for unknown reasons. The sample table records roughly 220,000 clones; roughly 80% of these occur just once. Roughly 4.6% of the sample is taken by the ten largest. The sequenced sample consisted of peripheral blood. The receptors were sampled from a woman aged 60 to 75 who had recovered from COVID-19.

The chain uses TRBV9 and TRBJ1-5; D is possibly TRBD1 (5 bases). The germline gives CDR1 SGDLS, CDR2 YYNGEE. With 5 bases removed from V and 2 bases from J, the gap between germline ends came to 14 bases. The CDR3 is 15 amino acids. The CDR3 loop reads CASSAAGGGNQPQHF. The CDR3 DNA sequence: TGTGCCAGCAGTGCCGCGGGGGGTGGCAATCAGCCCCAGCATTTT.

The chain has TRBV7-8 and TRBJ2-5; TRBD2 is a possible D gene (7 bases). Deletions cut 5 bases from V and 1 base from J, with 11 bases between. Looked up from germline, CDR1 is SGHVS and CDR2 is FQNEAQ. This CDR3 contains 14 residues. The CDR3 DNA sequence: TGTGCCAGCAGCCGGGGGGCCGGCCAAGAGACCCAGTACTTC. Protein sequence: CASSRGAGQETQYF.

This rearrangement joins TRBV7-2 to TRBJ2-7, with 9 bases aligning to TRBD1. The CDR3 consists of 15 residues. Germline-derived CDR1 and CDR2 are SGHTA and FQGNSA. The V gene end was trimmed by 3 bases and the J gene end by 3 bases; junction bases not matched to a gene: 6. As DNA, the CDR3 is TGTGCCAGCAGCTTTCAGACAGGGGGGGGCTACGAGCAGTACTTC. Its translation is CASSFQTGGGYEQYF. Together with reference TRBV7-2 and TRBJ2-7, the CDR3 gives the full variable domain: GAGVSQSPSNKVTEKGKDVELRCDPISGHTALYWYRQSLGQGLEFLIYFQGNSAPDKSGLPSDRFSAERTGGSVSTLTIQRTQQEDSAVYLCASSFQTGGGYEQYFGPGTRLTVT.

This clone has a single count. This chain links TRBV4-1 with TRBJ1-1; D unresolved. V was clipped by 3 bases and J by 8 bases, with 13 bases between them. CDR1 MGHRA and CDR2 YSYEKL come from the germline V gene. The CDR3 is 13 residues long. The CDR3 region is CASSHVGGYEAFF. CDR3 nucleotide sequence: TGCGCCAGCAGCCATGTTGGAGGGTACGAAGCTTTCTTT.

This chain links TRBV5-1 with TRBJ2-7; TRBD1 agrees at 8 bases. The germline V gene has CDR1 SGHRS and CDR2 YFSETQ. This CDR3 is built from 15 residues. V trimming: 0 bases; J trimming: 3 bases; junction bases outside the gene matches: 5. The CDR3 reads CASSLAGTGLYEQYF. CDR3 nucleotides: TGCGCCAGCAGCTTGGCCGGGACAGGTCTCTACGAGCAGTACTTC.

The chain uses TRBV19 and TRBJ2-3, with 9 bases fitting TRBD2. Trimming took 6 bases from V and 1 from J; bases not matched to a gene: 14. The CDR3 is 18 amino acids. Germline assignment: CDR1 LNHDA and CDR2 SQIVND (reference sequence). CDR3 loop: CASRGLAWGFGGTDTQYF. CDR3 nucleotides: TGTGCCAGTAGGGGACTAGCCTGGGGGTTCGGCGGCACAGATACGCAGTATTTT.

The V call is TRBV5-6, the J call TRBJ1-2; D ambiguous. Germline V gene data show CDR1 as SGHDT and CDR2 as YYEEEE. Trimming left V 2 bases short and J 4 bases short, with 12 bases between. The CDR3 has 14 residues. The CDR3 DNA follows: TGTGCCAGCAGCTTTTCCCCCCCCGTCTATGGCTACACCTTC. This translates into CASSFSPPVYGYTF.

This sequence joins TRBV10-2 and TRBJ2-7; possible D gene TRBD2, 6 bases. Germline-derived CDR1 and CDR2 are WSHSY and SAAADI. The CDR3 is 14 residues long. V lost 4 bases and J 2 bases, leaving 12 bases between the germline ends. CDR3 bases: TGCGCCAGCAGTGTAGGGCGGGGAGCCTACGAGCAGTACTTC. It translates to CASSVGRGAYEQYF.

J is TRBJ2-6 and V is TRBV6-5; D not resolved. V was pared by 9 bases and J by 2 bases, with 8 bases between. This CDR3 has 13 residues. From germline, CDR1 is MNHEY and CDR2 SVGAGI. CDR3 sequence reads: CASELAGANVLTF. For the CDR3, the DNA is TGTGCCAGTGAGCTAGCTGGGGCCAACGTCCTGACTTTC.

The rearrangement joins TRBV6-2 or TRBV6-3 to TRBJ1-5; D remains unclear. Trimming took off 2 bases at V and 10 bases at J, with 15 bases between the two ends. The CDR3 extends over 14 amino acids. Germline V gene sequence: CDR1 MNHEY, CDR2 SVGEGT. CDR3 amino acids: CASSYGSVRNPQHF. The CDR3 nucleotides read TGTGCCAGCAGTTACGGGTCGGTCAGGAACCCCCAGCATTTT.

The chain couples TRBV2 to TRBJ2-1, with TRBD2 matching over 11 bases. This CDR3 region has 16 residues. J was trimmed by 9 bases and V by 1 base; bases with no gene match: 8. Germline values: CDR1 SNHLY, CDR2 FYNNEI. This CDR3 is CASSEGLAGGSGEQFF. The CDR3 nucleotides read TGTGCCAGCAGTGAAGGCCTAGCGGGGGGAAGTGGTGAGCAGTTCTTC.

V is TRBV9 and J is TRBJ2-2; tentative D call: TRBD2 (5 bases). The V end was cut by 0 bases, the J end by 1 base, with 7 bases between. Per germline, CDR1 SGDLS and CDR2 YYNGEE. CDR3 size: 15 residues. CDR3 nucleotide sequence: TGTGCCAGCAGCGTAGACCGGGGGAACACCGGGGAGCTGTTTTTT. This sequence encodes CASSVDRGNTGELFF.

The V gene is TRBV10-3, the J gene TRBJ1-2; 8 nucleotides align to TRBD1. Germline CDR1 reads ENHRY; CDR2 reads SYGVKD. The CDR3 has 13 amino acids. Trimming cost V 2 bases and J 6 bases; bases outside gene matches: 2. In nucleotides, the CDR3 is TGTGCCATCAGTGAGCAGGGGGCGAATGGCTACACCTTC. Residues: CAISEQGANGYTF.

The CDR3 DNA follows: TGCGCCAGCAGCCGAGTTCCAGGCTCTGGAAACACCATATATTTT. It translates to CASSRVPGSGNTIYF. The V gene is TRBV4-1, the J gene TRBJ1-3, with unresolved D. CDR3 length equals 15 residues. Trimming took off 4 bases at V and 0 bases at J, with 10 bases between the two ends. Looked up from germline, CDR1 is MGHRA and CDR2 is YSYEKL.

V gene TRBV13 combines with J gene TRBJ2-7; D is perhaps TRBD2 (6 bases). Germline CDR1 PRHDT, CDR2 FYEKMQ (reference sequence). The V end lost 2 bases, the J end lost 6 bases, and 11 bases lay between the germline ends. This CDR3 comprises 13 residues. CDR3 coding DNA: TGTGCCAGCAGCTTACGGCGGGATATCGAGCAGTACTTC. This codes for CASSLRRDIEQYF.

This sequence joins TRBV27 and TRBJ1-4, with 8 positions matching TRBD1. Trimming took 1 base from V and 8 from J; bases not matched to a gene: 6. There are 15 residues in the CDR3. Looked up from germline, CDR1 is MNHEY and CDR2 is SMNVEV (reference sequence). The CDR3 nucleotides are TGTGCCAGCAGTTTATTGCAGGGGGCGCGCGAAAAACTGTTTTTT. As protein: CASSLLQGAREKLFF.

This clone has a single count. The chain combines TRBV5-1 with TRBJ2-7; 12 bases are a match to TRBD1. With V trimmed by 4 bases and J by 0 bases, 5 bases remained unmatched. There are 16 residues in the CDR3. CDR1 and CDR2 from the germline V gene are SGHRS and YFSETQ. CDR3 residues: CASSLRDRGPSYEQYF. In DNA form, the CDR3 reads TGCGCCAGCAGCCTACGGGACAGGGGGCCCTCCTACGAGCAGTACTTC.

CDR3 DNA sequence: TGTGCCAGCAGCTTCCGTTCTGATAGTGAAGCTTTCTTT. It encodes CASSFRSDSEAFF. V gene TRBV13 combines with J gene TRBJ1-1; D is unclear. The germline V gene encodes CDR1 PRHDT and CDR2 FYEKMQ (reference sequence). The CDR3 is 13 amino acids. Trimming pared 3 bases from V and 7 bases from J, leaving 12 bases between.

The chain uses TRBV9 and TRBJ2-7; TRBD2 is a possible D gene (5 bases). Deletions cut 1 base from V and 4 bases from J, with 9 bases between. The V gene's germline CDR1 is SGDLS and CDR2 YYNGEE. This CDR3 contains 13 residues. CDR3 bases: TGTGCCAGCAGCGTATCCGGCGGGTACGAGCAGTACTTC. This encodes CASSVSGGYEQYF. Full variable domain (missing parts from reference TRBV9 and TRBJ2-7): DSGVTQTPKHLITATGQRVTLRCSPRSGDLSVYWYQQSLDQGLQFLIQYYNGEERAKGNILERFSAQQFPDLHSELNLSSLELGDSALYFCASSVSGGYEQYFGPGTRLTVT.

This rearrangement joins TRBV7-6 to TRBJ1-1; TRBD1 matches 12 bases. The CDR3 totals 18 residues. Germline V gene lookup returns CDR1 SGHVS and CDR2 FNYEAQ. Trimming removed 5 bases from V and 4 bases from J; junction bases left unmatched: 14. In DNA form, the CDR3 reads TGTGCCAGCAGCCGAAGACTGGGACAGGGGGCTTCTGGCACTGAAGCTTTCTTT. It is translated as CASSRRLGQGASGTEAFF.

CDR3 protein: CASSLDRVTYGYTF. Written as DNA, the CDR3 is TGTGCCAGCTCCCTAGACAGGGTTACCTATGGCTACACCTTC. The rearrangement uses TRBV18 and TRBJ1-2, with TRBD1 matching 7 bases. Per germline, CDR1 KGHSH and CDR2 LQKENI. CDR3 size: 14 residues. Losses at the gene ends were 6 bases for V and 4 bases for J; bases not matched to a gene: 8.

The rearrangement links TRBV6-1 to TRBJ2-3, with D perhaps matching TRBD1 (5 bases). The germline gives CDR1 MNHNS, CDR2 SASEGT. CDR3 length: 15 amino acids. Trimming took off 3 bases at V and 2 bases at J, with 12 bases between the two ends. The CDR3 DNA is TGTGCCAGCAGTGACCCGCAGGGTAACACAGATACGCAGTATTTT. It encodes CASSDPQGNTDTQYF.

This chain joins TRBV7-8 and TRBJ1-1, with 10 nucleotides matching TRBD1. V lost 3 bases to trimming and J lost 5 bases; unmatched junction nucleotides: 0. Looked up from germline, CDR1 is SGHVS and CDR2 is FQNEAQ. This CDR3 region has 13 residues. The CDR3, as DNA: TGTGCCAGCAGCTTGGGACAGGGGACTGAAGCTTTCTTT. Protein sequence: CASSLGQGTEAFF. Supplemented by reference TRBV7-8 and TRBJ1-1, the full variable domain reads GAGVSQSPRYKVAKRGQDVALRCDPISGHVSLFWYQQALGQGPEFLTYFQNEAQLDKSGLPSDRFFAERPEGSVSTLKIQRTQQEDSAVYLCASSLGQGTEAFFGQGTRLTVV.